This T cell receptor (beta chain) was sequenced in a study of vaccination and CD4 T cells after COVID-19. About the study: The convalescents were made up of six males and four females, two of whom were Hispanic.

Sequenced with the Oncomine TCR Beta short-read assay was DNA taken from cultured CD4+ T cells. TCRdb re-analysed the PCR reads in MiXCR, keeping a single row per CDR3 protein. The profile covers 9,000 to 10,000 distinct CDR3 sequences, with 34% appearing a single time and about 31% taken by the ten largest. The germline V gene encodes CDR1 SGHNT and CDR2 YYREEE (reference sequence). The CDR3 is 15 residues long. The V and J ends lost 6 bases and 0 bases respectively, with 15 bases between them. A word on this clonotype: The target antigen is unknown.

This sample's treatment: roughly 11-day PBMC culture with coronavirus spike peptide pools or control peptides (ViraFEST assay). During the years 2011-2018, before the COVID-19 pandemic, the unexposed donor's CD4+ T cells were collected. The sample consisted of CD4+ T cells from blood, cultured in vitro. V is TRBV5-4 and J is TRBJ2-5; D perhaps matches TRBD2 (5 bases). The receptor comes from a human donor in good health. CDR3 amino acids: CASTLGLTHQETQYF. CDR3 bases: TGTGCCAGCACCCTTGGACTGACACACCAAGAGACCCAGTACTTC.